This T cell receptor (beta chain) comes out of a study of blood T cell repertoires in COVID-19. Across the study: T cells, B-cell-depleted T cells, or PBMCs provided the cDNA or gDNA that served as material.

Germline assignment: CDR1 SGHRS and CDR2 YFSETQ. The CDR3 totals 15 residues. V lost 5 bases to trimming and J lost 0 bases; unmatched junction nucleotides: 4. Measured with immunoSEQ multiplex PCR; TCRdb has only the in-frame clones, and not every one. The sample lists nearly 110,000 clones; roughly 80% were seen once. The TCR sequence derives from a woman aged 55 to 70 with acute or convalescent COVID-19. What was sequenced was peripheral blood. The genes are TRBV5-1 and TRBJ2-2; 7 bases align to TRBD1. The CDR3 region has the DNA TGCGCCAGCAGAGTTGGACAGGCGAACACCGGGGAGCTGTTTTTT. Its protein is CASRVGQANTGELFF.